The present TCR beta chain was sequenced within a study of neurological immune-mediated disorders. MiXCR, applied by TCRdb to the 5' RACE reads, yields one record per CDR3 protein. The repertoire holds more than 50,000 distinct CDR3 sequences, about an eighth seen once, with less than 2% in the top ten. This clonotype was counted a few times. Its antigen is not identified. Unsorted libraries used 2 million PBMCs kept at -80 degrees C. Overall study results and limits: The most TCR clonal expansion was seen in HTLV-1-associated myelopathy, whereas the least was seen in multiple sclerosis, below the level in healthy controls.

V was clipped by 4 bases and J by 7 bases, with 16 bases between them. This CDR3 is built from 14 residues. CDR1 and CDR2 from the germline V gene are KGHSH and LQKENI. The sequencing sample was made of PBMCs. This clonotype was sampled from a man aged 60 to 75 in good health. This rearrangement joins TRBV18 to TRBJ1-2; D is undetermined. CDR3 residues: CASSQGQNSFGYTF. CDR3 bases: TGTGCCAGCTCACAGGGCCAAAATTCCTTTGGCTACACCTTC.